Listed below are T cell receptor beta chains from one sample, sequenced in a study of T cell changes during pregnancy in multiple sclerosis. Some clones are missing from TCRdb's copy, which holds only in-frame ones; the method was immunoSEQ multiplex PCR. The table has roughly 48,000 clones, 88% seen once. Material: CD4+ T cells from peripheral blood mononuclear cells, obtained in the second trimester of pregnancy. These receptors came from a female donor with multiple sclerosis, enrolled in a pregnancy study. The CDR3 runs from the conserved cysteine through the conserved F or W. Fields, in order: clone size, V gene, CDR3 length, J gene, D gene, CDR3 DNA, CDR3 protein. D genes are given only for firm matches. Size values are once, few and many counts, or a class for expanded clones, and some rows have none.

abundance: .
v_gene: TRBV28
len: 15
j_gene: TRBJ1-5
d_gene: .
CDR3nt: TGTGCCAGCAGTGTCAACAGGGAATCCAATCAGCCCCAGCATTTT
CDR3aa: CASSVNRESNQPQHF

abundance: .
v_gene: TRBV9
len: 15
j_gene: TRBJ2-5
d_gene: TRBD2
CDR3nt: TGTGCCAGCAGCGTAGGGTGGGAGGGGTTGGAGACCCAGTACTTC
CDR3aa: CASSVGWEGLETQYF

abundance: .
v_gene: TRBV5-5
len: 15
j_gene: TRBJ1-1
d_gene: TRBD1
CDR3nt: TGTGCCAGCAGCGAACAGGGGTGGGAGAACACTGAAGCTTTCTTT
CDR3aa: CASSEQGWENTEAFF

abundance: .
v_gene: TRBV10-3
len: 15
j_gene: TRBJ2-7
d_gene: TRBD2
CDR3nt: TGTGCCATCAGCCCGTCGGGACTAGCGGGTCTCGAGCAGTACTTC
CDR3aa: CAISPSGLAGLEQYF

abundance: .
v_gene: TRBV19
len: 14
j_gene: TRBJ2-5
d_gene: TRBD1
CDR3nt: TGTGCCAGTAGTATGGACAGGGGGCAAGAGACCCAGTACTTC
CDR3aa: CASSMDRGQETQYF

abundance: .
v_gene: TRBV18
len: 17
j_gene: TRBJ2-5
d_gene: TRBD2
CDR3nt: TGTGCCAGCTCACCATACCGACTAGCGGGGGCCCAAGAGACCCAGTACTTC
CDR3aa: CASSPYRLAGAQETQYF

abundance: .
v_gene: TRBV4-1
len: 17
j_gene: TRBJ1-4
d_gene: .
CDR3nt: TGCGCCAGCAGCCAAGACGTTCAAGGGGCTTACGATGAAAAACTGTTTTTT
CDR3aa: CASSQDVQGAYDEKLFF

abundance: .
v_gene: TRBV9
len: 14
j_gene: TRBJ2-1
d_gene: .
CDR3nt: TGTGCCAGCAGCGAGACACCATCCCAAAGGGAGCAGTTCTTC
CDR3aa: CASSETPSQREQFF

abundance: .
v_gene: TRBV5-1
len: 13
j_gene: TRBJ1-2
d_gene: TRBD1
CDR3nt: TGCGCCAGCAGCTCATCAGGGGGCTATGGCTACACCTTC
CDR3aa: CASSSSGGYGYTF

abundance: .
v_gene: TRBV5-1
len: 14
j_gene: TRBJ2-1
d_gene: TRBD2
CDR3nt: TGCGCCAGCAGCCCGGGGACTAGCGGGAGGGGGCAGTTCTTC
CDR3aa: CASSPGTSGRGQFF

abundance: .
v_gene: TRBV11-3
len: 15
j_gene: TRBJ2-7
d_gene: .
CDR3nt: TGTGCCAGCAGCTTAGAGACAGGAAGCACCTACGAGCAGTACTTC
CDR3aa: CASSLETGSTYEQYF

abundance: .
v_gene: TRBV6-6
len: 16
j_gene: TRBJ2-1
d_gene: TRBD1
CDR3nt: TGTGCCAGCAGTTTAACTAACCCTATACAGGGGTCTGAGCAGTTCTTC
CDR3aa: CASSLTNPIQGSEQFF

abundance: once
v_gene: TRBV7-9
len: 14
j_gene: TRBJ2-7
d_gene: TRBD1
CDR3nt: TGTGCCAGCAGCTCTAGGACAGGGACCAACGAGCAGTACTTC
CDR3aa: CASSSRTGTNEQYF

abundance: .
v_gene: TRBV6-1
len: 13
j_gene: TRBJ2-7
d_gene: TRBD1
CDR3nt: TGTGCCAGCAGGGACAGGGATACTTACGAGCAGTACTTC
CDR3aa: CASRDRDTYEQYF

abundance: .
v_gene: TRBV5-1
len: 18
j_gene: TRBJ2-6
d_gene: TRBD1
CDR3nt: TGCGCCAGCAGCTTGGAAGGGACAGGGGGGTCTGGGGCCAACGTCCTGACTTTC
CDR3aa: CASSLEGTGGSGANVLTF

abundance: many
v_gene: TRBV5-1
len: 17
j_gene: TRBJ2-3
d_gene: .
CDR3nt: TGCGCCAGCAGCTTGGGAGGACAGCTTTTCAACCGAGATACGCAGTATTTT
CDR3aa: CASSLGGQLFNRDTQYF

abundance: .
v_gene: TRBV19
len: 16
j_gene: TRBJ2-7
d_gene: TRBD2
CDR3nt: TGTGCCAGCGCTAGGAGCGGGAGGCAGAACTCCTACGAGCAGTACTTC
CDR3aa: CASARSGRQNSYEQYF

abundance: .
v_gene: TRBV6-5
len: 15
j_gene: TRBJ1-2
d_gene: TRBD1
CDR3nt: TGTGCCAGCAGGGCAGAGGACAGGGGAATTAGTGGCTACACCTTC
CDR3aa: CASRAEDRGISGYTF

abundance: .
v_gene: TRBV5-1
len: 15
j_gene: TRBJ2-7
d_gene: TRBD2
CDR3nt: TGCGCCAGCAGCCGTCAGGGCGGGAGCTCCTACGAGCAGTACTTC
CDR3aa: CASSRQGGSSYEQYF

abundance: .
v_gene: TRBV28
len: 14
j_gene: TRBJ1-2
d_gene: TRBD1
CDR3nt: TGTGCCAGCAGTTTTGGGAGGACAGGGGATGGCTACACCTTC
CDR3aa: CASSFGRTGDGYTF

abundance: .
v_gene: TRBV28
len: 15
j_gene: TRBJ2-5
d_gene: .
CDR3nt: TGTGCCACCAAGACAGCTGCTGCCTACCAAGAGACCCAGTACTTC
CDR3aa: CATKTAAAYQETQYF

abundance: .
v_gene: TRBV9
len: 15
j_gene: TRBJ2-3
d_gene: TRBD2
CDR3nt: TGTGCCAGCAGCGCCGGGACTAGCGGCACAGATACGCAGTATTTT
CDR3aa: CASSAGTSGTDTQYF

abundance: once
v_gene: TRBV25-1
len: 15
j_gene: TRBJ1-2
d_gene: .
CDR3nt: TGTGCCAGCAGTGAGCCGAGCAGGGGTAGGGGTGGCTACACCTTC
CDR3aa: CASSEPSRGRGGYTF

abundance: .
v_gene: TRBV28
len: 17
j_gene: TRBJ2-2
d_gene: TRBD2
CDR3nt: TGTGCCAGCAGTGCTCCTTTGGGACTAGGTAACACCGGGGAGCTGTTTTTT
CDR3aa: CASSAPLGLGNTGELFF

abundance: .
v_gene: TRBV14
len: 15
j_gene: TRBJ2-2
d_gene: TRBD2
CDR3nt: TGTGCCAGCAGCCGGAGCGGGACGAACACCGGGGAGCTGTTTTTT
CDR3aa: CASSRSGTNTGELFF

abundance: .
v_gene: TRBV19
len: 15
j_gene: TRBJ2-7
d_gene: TRBD1
CDR3nt: TGTGCCAGTAGTATAGTTGACGGACAGGGATACGAGCAGTACTTC
CDR3aa: CASSIVDGQGYEQYF

abundance: .
v_gene: TRBV18
len: 14
j_gene: TRBJ2-1
d_gene: .
CDR3nt: TGTGCCAGCTCACCGGAGCAGCACTACAATGAGCAGTTCTTC
CDR3aa: CASSPEQHYNEQFF

abundance: .
v_gene: TRBV18
len: 13
j_gene: TRBJ2-1
d_gene: .
CDR3nt: TGTGCCAGCTCACCCGGGACTCAAAATGAGCAGTTCTTC
CDR3aa: CASSPGTQNEQFF

abundance: once
v_gene: TRBV28
len: 17
j_gene: TRBJ1-2
d_gene: .
CDR3nt: TGTGCCAGCAGTTTCCCCGCATTCGACAGACTGAACTATGGCTACACCTTC
CDR3aa: CASSFPAFDRLNYGYTF

abundance: .
v_gene: TRBV2
len: 12
j_gene: TRBJ2-7
d_gene: .
CDR3nt: TGTGCCAGCAGTGAAAACACCTACGAGCAGTACTTC
CDR3aa: CASSENTYEQYF

abundance: few
v_gene: TRBV10-1
len: 19
j_gene: TRBJ2-2
d_gene: TRBD2
CDR3nt: TGCGCCAGCAGTGAGACCACCTTACCGGGACTAGCGAGGACCGGGGAGCTGTTTTTT
CDR3aa: CASSETTLPGLARTGELFF

abundance: .
v_gene: TRBV30
len: 13
j_gene: TRBJ2-7
d_gene: .
CDR3nt: TGTGCCTGGAGTGTAGGGGGGGCCTACGAGCAGTACTTC
CDR3aa: CAWSVGGAYEQYF

abundance: .
v_gene: TRBV6-1
len: 15
j_gene: TRBJ2-7
d_gene: .
CDR3nt: TGTGCCAGCAGTGAATTCCGCCAGAAGTTTTACGAGCAGTACTTC
CDR3aa: CASSEFRQKFYEQYF

abundance: few
v_gene: TRBV6-6
len: 15
j_gene: TRBJ2-1
d_gene: TRBD2
CDR3nt: TGTGCCAGCAGTTACGGCGGGAGTAGGCACAATGAGCAGTTCTTC
CDR3aa: CASSYGGSRHNEQFF

abundance: once
v_gene: TRBV7-2
len: 16
j_gene: TRBJ2-7
d_gene: TRBD1
CDR3nt: TGTGCCAGCAGCTTAGCGGCACAGGGGGCCACCTACGAGCAGTACTTC
CDR3aa: CASSLAAQGATYEQYF

abundance: once
v_gene: TRBV10-3
len: 15
j_gene: TRBJ2-2
d_gene: TRBD2
CDR3nt: TGTGCCATCAGCTCACTAGCGGGATACACCGGGGAGCTGTTTTTT
CDR3aa: CAISSLAGYTGELFF

abundance: .
v_gene: TRBV4-2
len: 14
j_gene: TRBJ2-4
d_gene: TRBD2
CDR3nt: TGTGCCAGCAGCCAAGACTCGGGGGGTGGCGTTCAGTACTTC
CDR3aa: CASSQDSGGGVQYF

abundance: .
v_gene: TRBV19
len: 15
j_gene: TRBJ1-4
d_gene: .
CDR3nt: TGTGCCAGTAGTTCGTGGACGGGACTCAATGAAAAACTGTTTTTT
CDR3aa: CASSSWTGLNEKLFF

abundance: .
v_gene: TRBV11-2
len: 14
j_gene: TRBJ1-1
d_gene: .
CDR3nt: TGTGCCAGCAGCCGAGGCCCCCAGGCGGGTGAAGCTTTCTTT
CDR3aa: CASSRGPQAGEAFF

abundance: .
v_gene: TRBV7-2
len: 15
j_gene: TRBJ1-3
d_gene: TRBD1
CDR3nt: TGTGCCAGCAGCGGCGGGACAGGGGGCGTTTCATCCATATATTTT
CDR3aa: CASSGGTGGVSSIYF

abundance: .
v_gene: TRBV6-6
len: 16
j_gene: TRBJ1-4
d_gene: .
CDR3nt: TGTGCCAGCAGTTACTTACAGGATCCCCCGGGTGAAAAACTGTTTTTT
CDR3aa: CASSYLQDPPGEKLFF

abundance: few
v_gene: TRBV28
len: 14
j_gene: TRBJ2-5
d_gene: .
CDR3nt: TGTGCCAGCAGTAACGGACTAACCCAAGAGACCCAGTACTTC
CDR3aa: CASSNGLTQETQYF

abundance: .
v_gene: TRBV2
len: 14
j_gene: TRBJ2-2
d_gene: .
CDR3nt: TGTGCCAGCAGCGCAGAGCGGGTCACCGGGGAGCTGTTTTTT
CDR3aa: CASSAERVTGELFF

abundance: few
v_gene: TRBV5-1
len: 15
j_gene: TRBJ1-1
d_gene: TRBD1
CDR3nt: TGCGCCAGCAGCCATTCGGGACAGGGTTTTACTGAAGCTTTCTTT
CDR3aa: CASSHSGQGFTEAFF

abundance: .
v_gene: TRBV7-6
len: 13
j_gene: TRBJ2-3
d_gene: .
CDR3nt: TGTGCCAGCAGCATTCGCGGTGGAGATACGCAGTATTTT
CDR3aa: CASSIRGGDTQYF

abundance: .
v_gene: TRBV29-1
len: 14
j_gene: TRBJ2-7
d_gene: .
CDR3nt: TGCAGCGTTGAAGAGTGGGCAGGCCAACACGAGCAGTACTTC
CDR3aa: CSVEEWAGQHEQYF

abundance: .
v_gene: TRBV2
len: 13
j_gene: TRBJ1-1
d_gene: .
CDR3nt: TGTGCCAGCAGGGGCCAGGGGAACACTGAAGCTTTCTTT
CDR3aa: CASRGQGNTEAFF

abundance: .
v_gene: TRBV28
len: 14
j_gene: TRBJ2-7
d_gene: TRBD2
CDR3nt: TGTGCCAGCAGTTTAGTAGCGGGAGGTCGCGAGCAGTACTTC
CDR3aa: CASSLVAGGREQYF

abundance: .
v_gene: TRBV10-3
len: 13
j_gene: TRBJ2-5
d_gene: .
CDR3nt: TGTGCCATCAGCGGGACACTACAAGAGACCCAGTACTTC
CDR3aa: CAISGTLQETQYF

abundance: few
v_gene: TRBV28
len: 16
j_gene: TRBJ2-2
d_gene: TRBD2
CDR3nt: TGTGCCAGCAGCCGTACGACTAGCGGGAGCACCGGGGAGCTGTTTTTT
CDR3aa: CASSRTTSGSTGELFF

abundance: once
v_gene: TRBV11-3
len: 15
j_gene: TRBJ1-3
d_gene: .
CDR3nt: TGTGCCAGCAGCTTATCGACAGCCTCTGGAAACACCATATATTTT
CDR3aa: CASSLSTASGNTIYF